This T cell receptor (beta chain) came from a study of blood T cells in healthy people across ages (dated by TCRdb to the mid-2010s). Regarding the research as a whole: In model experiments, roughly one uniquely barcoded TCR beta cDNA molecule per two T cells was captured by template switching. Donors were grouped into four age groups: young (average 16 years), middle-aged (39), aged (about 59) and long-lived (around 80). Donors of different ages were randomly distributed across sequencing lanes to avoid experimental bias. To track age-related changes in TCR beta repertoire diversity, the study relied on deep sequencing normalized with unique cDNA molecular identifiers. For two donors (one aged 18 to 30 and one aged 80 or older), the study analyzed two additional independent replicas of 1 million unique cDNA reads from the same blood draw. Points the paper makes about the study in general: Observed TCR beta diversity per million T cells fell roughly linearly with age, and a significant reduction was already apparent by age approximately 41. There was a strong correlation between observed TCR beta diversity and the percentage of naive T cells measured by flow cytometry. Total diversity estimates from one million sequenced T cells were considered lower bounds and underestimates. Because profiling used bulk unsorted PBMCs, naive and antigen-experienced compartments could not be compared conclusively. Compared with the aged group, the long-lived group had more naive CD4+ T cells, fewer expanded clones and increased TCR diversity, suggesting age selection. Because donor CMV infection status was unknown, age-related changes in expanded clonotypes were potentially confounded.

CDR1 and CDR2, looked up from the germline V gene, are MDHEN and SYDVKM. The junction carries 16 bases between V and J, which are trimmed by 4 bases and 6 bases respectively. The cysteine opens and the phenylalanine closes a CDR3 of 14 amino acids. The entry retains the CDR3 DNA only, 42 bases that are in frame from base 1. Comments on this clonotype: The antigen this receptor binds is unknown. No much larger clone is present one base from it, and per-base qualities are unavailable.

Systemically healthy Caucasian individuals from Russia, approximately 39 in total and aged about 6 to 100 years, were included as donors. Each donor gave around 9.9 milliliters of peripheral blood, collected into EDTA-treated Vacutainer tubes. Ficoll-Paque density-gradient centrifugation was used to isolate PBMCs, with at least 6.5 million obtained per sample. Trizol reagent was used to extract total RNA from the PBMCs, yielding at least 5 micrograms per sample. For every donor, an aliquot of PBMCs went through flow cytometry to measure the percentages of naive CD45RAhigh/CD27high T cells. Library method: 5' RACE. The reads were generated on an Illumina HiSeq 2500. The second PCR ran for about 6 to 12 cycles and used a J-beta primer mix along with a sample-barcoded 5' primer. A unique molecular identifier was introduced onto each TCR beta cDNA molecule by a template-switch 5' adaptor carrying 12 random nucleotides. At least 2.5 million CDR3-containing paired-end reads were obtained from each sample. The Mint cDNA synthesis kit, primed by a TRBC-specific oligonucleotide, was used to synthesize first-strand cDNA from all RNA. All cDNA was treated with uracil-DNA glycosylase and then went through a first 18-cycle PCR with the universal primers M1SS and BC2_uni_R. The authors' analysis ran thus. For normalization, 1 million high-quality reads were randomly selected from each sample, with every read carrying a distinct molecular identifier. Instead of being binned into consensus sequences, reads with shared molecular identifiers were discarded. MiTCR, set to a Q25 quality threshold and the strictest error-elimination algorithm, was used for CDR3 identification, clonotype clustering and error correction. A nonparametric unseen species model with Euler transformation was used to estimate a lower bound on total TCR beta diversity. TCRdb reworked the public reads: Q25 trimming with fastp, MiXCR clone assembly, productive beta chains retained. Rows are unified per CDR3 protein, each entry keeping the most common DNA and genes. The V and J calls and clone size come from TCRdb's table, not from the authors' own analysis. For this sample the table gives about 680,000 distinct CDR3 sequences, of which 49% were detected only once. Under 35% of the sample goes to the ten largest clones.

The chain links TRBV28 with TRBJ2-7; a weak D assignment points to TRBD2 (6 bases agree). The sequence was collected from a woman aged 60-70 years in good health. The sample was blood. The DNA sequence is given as TGTGCCAGCAGTTCCGGGACTCTCCCTACCGAGCAGTACTTC. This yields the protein CASSSGTLPTEQYF.